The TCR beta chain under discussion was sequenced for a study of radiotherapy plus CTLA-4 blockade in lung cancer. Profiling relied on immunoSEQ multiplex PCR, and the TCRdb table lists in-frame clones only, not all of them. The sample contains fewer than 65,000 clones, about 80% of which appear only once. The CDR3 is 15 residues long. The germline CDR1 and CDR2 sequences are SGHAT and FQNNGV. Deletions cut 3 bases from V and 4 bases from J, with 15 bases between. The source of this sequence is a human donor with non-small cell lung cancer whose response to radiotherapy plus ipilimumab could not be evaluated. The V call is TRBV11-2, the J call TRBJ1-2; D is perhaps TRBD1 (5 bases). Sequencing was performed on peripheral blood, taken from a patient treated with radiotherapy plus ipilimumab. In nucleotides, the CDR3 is TGTGCCAGCAGCTTCTCGGGATGGAGGGGCTATGGCTACACCTTC. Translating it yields CASSFSGWRGYGYTF.